The next 5 T cell receptor beta chains were all read from a single sample in a study of blood T cell repertoires in COVID-19. TCRdb's copy holds only in-frame clones and misses some; the assay was immunoSEQ multiplex PCR. Here the sample spans about 300,000 clones, over 80% being singletons. The sequenced sample was peripheral blood. These receptor sequences come from a woman aged 50 to 65 with COVID-19, enrolled during active disease.

The V gene is TRBV7-9, the J gene TRBJ1-2; D is undetermined. The CDR3 spans 11 residues. Trimming took 5 bases from V and 4 from J, leaving 5 bases between them. From germline, CDR1 is SEHNR and CDR2 FQNEAQ (reference sequence). The CDR3 protein is CASSTVYGYTF. As DNA, the CDR3 is TGTGCCAGCAGCACAGTCTATGGCTACACCTTC.

The V gene is TRBV4-1, the J gene TRBJ2-7; D is unresolved. The CDR3 is made up of 14 amino acids. The ends were cut back, 4 bases at V and 0 bases at J, with 10 bases in the middle. The germline gives CDR1 MGHRA, CDR2 YSYEKL. CDR3 in amino acids: CASSLLLVSYEQYF. CDR3 DNA: TGCGCCAGCAGCCTCCTACTTGTCTCCTACGAGCAGTACTTC.

The rearrangement joins TRBV27 to TRBJ1-5; no reliable D call. Trimming took off 1 base at V and 0 bases at J, with 4 bases between the two ends. CDR1 MNHEY and CDR2 SMNVEV come from the germline V gene (reference sequence). There are 14 residues in the CDR3. The CDR3 reads CASSLFSSNQPQHF. The CDR3 nucleotides read TGTGCCAGCAGTTTATTCAGTAGCAATCAGCCCCAGCATTTT.

This chain links TRBV11-2 with TRBJ2-1, with 9 nucleotides matching TRBD2. This CDR3 comprises 13 residues. The germline gives CDR1 SGHAT, CDR2 FQNNGV. The trim removed 3 bases at V and 13 bases at J, leaving 7 bases unmatched. The CDR3: CASSFSREGHQFF. DNA of the CDR3: TGTGCCAGCAGCTTTTCGCGGGAGGGCCATCAGTTCTTC.

The chain joins TRBV5-1 to TRBJ1-4; possible D gene TRBD1, 6 bases. Germline lookup yields CDR1 SGHRS and CDR2 YFSETQ. The CDR3 sequence is 15 residues long. The V gene lost 4 bases and the J gene lost 2 bases, with 12 bases spanning the gap. The CDR3 DNA reads TGCGCCAGCAGCCCAACAGGGTTGACTAATGAAAAACTGTTTTTT. As protein: CASSPTGLTNEKLFF.